This T cell receptor (beta chain) originates from a study of cytomegalovirus exposure and HLA in healthy donors. Study-wide results and limits: In an earlier analysis, productive rearrangement rates for most beta V segments clustered near 90% or 30%.

Germline CDR1 SGHTA, CDR2 FQGNSA. Trimming removed 2 bases at V and 1 base at J, with 8 bases between. CDR3 length: 14 residues. PCR amplification relied on 60 Vbeta primers (plus 13 Jbeta primers). Profiled with immunoSEQ multiplex PCR; TCRdb holds only in-frame clones, not every one. The table has about 140,000 clones, roughly three quarters seen once. With regard to this clone: The antigen is not known.

The chain is built from TRBV7-2 and TRBJ1-1; D is unclear. The receptor was isolated from a woman aged 45-59 years in good health and CMV-seronegative. The sample taken for sequencing was PBMCs. The CDR3 reads CASSLFPGNTEAFF. Written as DNA, the CDR3 is TGTGCCAGCAGCTTATTCCCAGGGAACACTGAAGCTTTCTTT. The entire variable domain, with the rest obtained from reference TRBV7-2 and TRBJ1-1, is as follows: GAGVSQSPSNKVTEKGKDVELRCDPISGHTALYWYRQSLGQGLEFLIYFQGNSAPDKSGLPSDRFSAERTGGSVSTLTIQRTQQEDSAVYLCASSLFPGNTEAFFGQGTRLTVV.